A single sample gave rise to the 22 T cell receptor beta chains below, sequenced in a study of T cell responses to AZD1222 COVID-19 vaccine. The method was immunoSEQ multiplex PCR; TCRdb's version includes in-frame clones alone and lacks a portion of them. In the table there are some 150,000 clones, about 86% of which are singletons. Sample: peripheral blood, taken 28 days after the second AZD1222 dose. Source of these receptors: an adult who received the AZD1222 COVID-19 vaccine.

The V and J genes are TRBV6-5 and TRBJ2-1; the D call may be TRBD1 or TRBD2 (5 bases each). The CDR3 is made up of 14 amino acids. Trimming stripped 6 bases from V and 5 bases from J, with 14 bases between. Germline assignment: CDR1 MNHEY and CDR2 SVGAGI. CDR3 DNA sequence: TGTGCCAGCAGGGCTGGGGGTGCCAACAATGAGCAGTTCTTC. Its protein is CASRAGGANNEQFF.

J is TRBJ2-5 and V is TRBV4-1, with D tentatively TRBD2 (6 bases). Germline V gives CDR1 MGHRA, CDR2 YSYEKL. V was cut by 3 bases and J by 1 base, with 9 bases left in between. CDR3 length: 14 residues. CDR3: CASSHRTTQETQYF. The CDR3 DNA reads TGCGCCAGCAGCCATCGGACTACCCAAGAGACCCAGTACTTC.

The chain carries TRBV4-2 and TRBJ2-3; no reliable D call. V dropped 0 bases and J dropped 7 bases, with 8 bases sitting between them. The germline V gene encodes CDR1 LGHNA and CDR2 YNFKEQ. This CDR3 region has 13 residues. CDR3 nucleotides: TGTGCCAGCAGCCAAGACCTGCGGAATACGCAGTATTTT. It encodes CASSQDLRNTQYF.

This clone has only one observation. The chain joins TRBV21-1 to TRBJ2-7. TRBV21-1 is a recognized pseudogene. The CDR3 extends over 8 amino acids. CDR3 protein: CASIPQYF. CDR3 nucleotides: TGTGCCAGCATCCCGCAGTACTTC.

This clone has a handful of counts. The V and J genes are TRBV18 and TRBJ1-1; 10 positions match TRBD1. Looked up from germline, CDR1 is KGHSH and CDR2 is LQKENI. The V segment lost 6 bases and the J segment 1 base; nucleotides outside the gene matches: 8. CDR3 size: 16 residues. CDR3 coding DNA: TGTGCCAGCTCTCCCGGGACAGGGGCTGCGAACACTGAAGCTTTCTTT. This encodes CASSPGTGAANTEAFF.

The chain has TRBV19 and TRBJ2-7; perhaps TRBD1 as D (5 bases). Trimming left V 3 bases short and J 3 bases short, with 12 bases between. The germline V gene encodes CDR1 LNHDA and CDR2 SQIVND (reference sequence). The CDR3 is 14 residues long. CDR3 in DNA: TGTGCCAGTAGTATGCCCGGACACCGCTACGAGCAGTACTTC. Its protein is CASSMPGHRYEQYF.

Points on this clone: Other DNA sequences in this sample translate to the same CDR3. The J gene is TRBJ1-3, the V gene TRBV18; D not resolved. The CDR3 length is 15 residues. CDR1 is KGHSH, CDR2 LQKENI, per germline. V was pared by 3 bases and J by 0 bases, with 9 bases between. CDR3 residues: CASSPGGVSGNTIYF. The CDR3 coding sequence is TGTGCCAGCTCACCGGGAGGCGTCTCTGGAAACACCATATATTTT.

The J gene is TRBJ2-5, the V gene TRBV20-1; D is undetermined. CDR1 is DFQATT and CDR2 is SNEGSKA in the germline V gene (reference sequence). V was trimmed by 6 bases and J by 5 bases, leaving 10 bases between them. This CDR3 has 11 amino acids. CDR3 loop: CSAPLWETQYF. DNA for the CDR3: TGCAGTGCCCCCTTGTGGGAGACCCAGTACTTC.

This chain joins TRBV3-1 (or the pseudogene TRBV3-2) and TRBJ1-1; no clear D gene. The germline CDR1 and CDR2 sequences are LGHDT and YNNKEL (reference sequence). The ends were cut back, 7 bases at V and 2 bases at J, with 8 bases in the middle. This CDR3 comprises 12 residues. The CDR3 DNA reads TGTGCCAGCATGGTCTCCAACACTGAAGCTTTCTTT. This translates into CASMVSNTEAFF.

V is TRBV7-8 and J is TRBJ2-2; D gene uncertain. V dropped 2 bases and J dropped 3 bases, with 19 bases sitting between them. The CDR3 is 18 residues long. The V gene's germline CDR1 is SGHVS and CDR2 FQNEAQ. In DNA form, the CDR3 reads TGTGCCAGCAGCTTAAGGCCGGGCTCCTCTCGAGACACCGGGGAGCTGTTTTTT. Its translation is CASSLRPGSSRDTGELFF.

This rearrangement joins TRBV27 to TRBJ2-7, with D perhaps matching TRBD1 (6 bases). CDR3 length: 14 residues. V was cut by 7 bases and J by 2 bases, with 15 bases left in between. The germline gives CDR1 MNHEY, CDR2 SMNVEV (reference sequence). The CDR3 loop is CASTRTVNTYEQYF. In nucleotides, the CDR3 is TGTGCCAGCACCAGGACAGTCAACACCTACGAGCAGTACTTC.

This clone has more than one count but fewer than ten. The chain carries TRBV5-1 and TRBJ2-5, with D maybe TRBD2 (7 bases). V lost 6 bases, J lost 3 bases, and 18 bases lay in between. Germline V gives CDR1 SGHRS, CDR2 YFSETQ. This CDR3 spans 15 amino acids. The CDR3 DNA sequence: TGCGCCAGCAACCCGAGAGGGGGGGAAGAAGAGACCCAGTACTTC. This gives the protein CASNPRGGEEETQYF. Filled out from reference TRBV5-1 and TRBJ2-5, the complete variable domain reads KAGVTQTPRYLIKTRGQQVTLSCSPISGHRSVSWYQQTPGQGLQFLFEYFSETQRNKGNFPGRFSGRQFSNSRSEMNVSTLELGDSALYLCASNPRGGEEETQYFGPGTRLLVL.

The chain couples TRBV7-9 to TRBJ1-2; 7 nucleotides align to TRBD1. The germline V gene encodes CDR1 SEHNR and CDR2 FQNEAQ (reference sequence). CDR3 length: 14 amino acids. The V segment lost 2 bases and the J segment 4 bases; nucleotides outside the gene matches: 4. CDR3 sequence (DNA): TGTGCCAGCAGCTTAACGGGGACAGCCTATGGCTACACCTTC. It yields the protein CASSLTGTAYGYTF.

J is TRBJ2-7 and V is TRBV4-2, with TRBD2 matching over 7 bases. The CDR3 has 15 amino acids. The trim removed 4 bases at V and 4 bases at J, leaving 10 bases unmatched. The V gene's germline CDR1 is LGHNA and CDR2 YNFKEQ. CDR3 region: CASSRRGEPLYEQYF. CDR3 coding DNA: TGTGCCAGCAGCCGTCGGGGGGAACCGCTGTACGAGCAGTACTTC.

The chain uses TRBV6-2 or TRBV6-3 and TRBJ2-1; D possibly corresponds to TRBD2 (7 bases). Between the trimmed V and J ends, which lost 0 bases and 7 bases, there was a span of 13 bases. The germline V gene encodes CDR1 MNHEY and CDR2 SVGEGT. There are 15 residues in the CDR3. The CDR3, as DNA: TGTGCCAGCAGTTACTCAAGGGGGGGGAAAAATGAGCAGTTCTTC. As protein: CASSYSRGGKNEQFF.

The CDR3 here is CASSLVQGVRTDMKAFF. The CDR3 DNA reads TGTGCCAGCAGCTTAGTTCAGGGGGTACGAACTGATATGAAAGCTTTCTTT. V gene TRBV11-2 combines with J gene TRBJ1-1; TRBD1 matches 7 bases. CDR1 and CDR2 (germline): SGHAT, FQNNGV. There are 17 residues in the CDR3. Trimming removed 1 base from V and 9 bases from J; junction bases left unmatched: 17.

This sequence joins TRBV7-2 and TRBJ1-5; D unclear. This CDR3 region has 16 residues. V was cut by 1 base and J by 2 bases, with 12 bases left in between. Per the germline V gene, CDR1 is SGHTA and CDR2 is FQGNSA. CDR3 residues: CASSLVAGTGNQPQHF. CDR3 DNA sequence: TGTGCCAGCAGCTTAGTTGCGGGAACTGGCAATCAGCCCCAGCATTTT.

The V and J genes are TRBV9 and TRBJ2-3; D may be TRBD2 (5 bases). This CDR3 contains 14 residues. Looked up from germline, CDR1 is SGDLS and CDR2 is YYNGEE. V was shortened by 4 bases and J by 0 bases, with 9 bases between the two germline ends. The CDR3 nucleotides read TGTGCCAGCAGCCGGACTCAAAGCACAGATACGCAGTATTTT. It encodes CASSRTQSTDTQYF.

V is TRBV5-8 and J is TRBJ2-3; 10 bases are a match to TRBD2. Germline assignment: CDR1 SGHTS and CDR2 YDEGEE. Trimming took 0 bases from V and 2 from J; bases not matched to a gene: 3. The CDR3 consists of 16 residues. The DNA of the CDR3 is TGTGCCAGCAGCTTGGGAAGCGGGGGGGCCACAGATACGCAGTATTTT. Translated: CASSLGSGGATDTQYF.

The V call is TRBV28, the J call TRBJ1-6, with no clear D. The CDR3 has 13 residues. V shed 3 bases and J shed 8 bases, with 8 bases lying between them. The V gene's germline CDR1 is MDHEN and CDR2 SYDVKM. CDR3 protein: CASSFDQDSPLHF. CDR3 DNA: TGTGCCAGCAGTTTTGACCAAGATTCACCCCTCCACTTT.

The gene calls are TRBV10-3 and TRBJ2-2; tentative D call: TRBD1 (6 bases). V lost 6 bases to trimming and J lost 0 bases, with 8 bases between them. Germline loops: CDR1 ENHRY, CDR2 SYGVKD. The CDR3 spans 14 residues. The CDR3 spells CAIRGGANTGELFF. CDR3 sequence (DNA): TGTGCCATCAGAGGGGGTGCGAACACCGGGGAGCTGTTTTTT.

This chain links TRBV19 with TRBJ2-2; 9 bases fit TRBD2. Germline CDR1 reads LNHDA; CDR2 reads SQIVND (reference sequence). CDR3 length: 18 residues. The J segment lost 2 bases and the V segment lost 6 bases, leaving 13 bases of the junction unmatched. CDR3 nucleotides: TGTGCCAGTAGCCCCGAACCGGGACTAGCCGAAAACACCGGGGAGCTGTTTTTT. It translates to CASSPEPGLAENTGELFF. The variable domain in full, completed from reference TRBV19 and TRBJ2-2, reads DGGITQSPKYLFRKEGQNVTLSCEQNLNHDAMYWYRQDPGQGLRLIYYSQIVNDFQKGDIAEGYSVSREKKESFPLTVTSAQKNPTAFYLCASSPEPGLAENTGELFFGEGSRLTVL.